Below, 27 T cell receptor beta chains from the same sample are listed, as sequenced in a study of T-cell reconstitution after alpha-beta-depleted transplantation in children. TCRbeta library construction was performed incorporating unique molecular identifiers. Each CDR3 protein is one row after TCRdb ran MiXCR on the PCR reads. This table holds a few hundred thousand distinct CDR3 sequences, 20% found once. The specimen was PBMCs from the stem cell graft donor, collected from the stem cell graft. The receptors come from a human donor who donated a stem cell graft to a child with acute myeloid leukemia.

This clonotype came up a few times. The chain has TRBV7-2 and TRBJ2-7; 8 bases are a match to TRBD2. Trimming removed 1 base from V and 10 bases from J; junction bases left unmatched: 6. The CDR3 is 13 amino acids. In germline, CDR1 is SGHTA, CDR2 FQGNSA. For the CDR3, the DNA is TGTGCCAGCAGCTTAGGGAGGACTAGCAACCAGTACTTC. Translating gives CASSLGRTSNQYF.

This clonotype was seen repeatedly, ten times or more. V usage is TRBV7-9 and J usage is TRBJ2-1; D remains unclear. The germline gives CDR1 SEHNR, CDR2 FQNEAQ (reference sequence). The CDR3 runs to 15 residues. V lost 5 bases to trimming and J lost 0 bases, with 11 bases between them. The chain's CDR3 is CASSPTRSSYNEQFF. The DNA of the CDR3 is TGTGCCAGCAGCCCTACCAGATCCTCCTACAATGAGCAGTTCTTC.

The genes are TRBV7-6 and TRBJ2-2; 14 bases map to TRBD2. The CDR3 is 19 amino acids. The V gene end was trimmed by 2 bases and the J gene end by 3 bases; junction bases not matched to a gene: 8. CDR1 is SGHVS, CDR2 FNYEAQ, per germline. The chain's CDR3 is CASSLMWTSGRRDTGELFF. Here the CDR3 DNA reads TGTGCCAGCAGCTTAATGTGGACTAGCGGGAGGAGGGACACCGGGGAGCTGTTTTTT.

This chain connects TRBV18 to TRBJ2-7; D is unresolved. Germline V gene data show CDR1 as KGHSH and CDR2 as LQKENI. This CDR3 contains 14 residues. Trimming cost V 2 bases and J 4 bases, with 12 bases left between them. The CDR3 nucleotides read TGTGCCAGCTCACCAAACGGACGCACTTACGAGCAGTACTTC. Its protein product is CASSPNGRTYEQYF.

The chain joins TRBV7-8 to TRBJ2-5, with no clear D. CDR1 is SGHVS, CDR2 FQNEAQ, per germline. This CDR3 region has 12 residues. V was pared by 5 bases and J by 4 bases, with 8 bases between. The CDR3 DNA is TGTGCCAGCAGCACACTTGGAGAGACCCAGTACTTC. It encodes CASSTLGETQYF.

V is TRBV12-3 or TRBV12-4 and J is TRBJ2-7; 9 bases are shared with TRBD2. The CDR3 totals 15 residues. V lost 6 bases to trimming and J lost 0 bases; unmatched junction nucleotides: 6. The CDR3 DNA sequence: TGTGCCAGCAGGCTTAGCGGGAGTCCCTCCTACGAGCAGTACTTC. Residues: CASRLSGSPSYEQYF.

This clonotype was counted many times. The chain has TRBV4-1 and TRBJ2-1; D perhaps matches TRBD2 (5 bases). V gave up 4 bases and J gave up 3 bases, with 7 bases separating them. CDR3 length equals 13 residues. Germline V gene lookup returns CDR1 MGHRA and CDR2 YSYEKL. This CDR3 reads CASSPDFYNEQFF. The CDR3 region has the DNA TGCGCCAGCAGCCCGGACTTCTACAATGAGCAGTTCTTC.

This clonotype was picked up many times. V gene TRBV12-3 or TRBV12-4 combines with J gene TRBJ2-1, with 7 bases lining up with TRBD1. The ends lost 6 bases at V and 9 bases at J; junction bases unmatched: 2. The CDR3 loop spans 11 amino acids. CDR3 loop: CASRRQGEQFF. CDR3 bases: TGTGCCAGCAGGCGACAGGGTGAGCAGTTCTTC.

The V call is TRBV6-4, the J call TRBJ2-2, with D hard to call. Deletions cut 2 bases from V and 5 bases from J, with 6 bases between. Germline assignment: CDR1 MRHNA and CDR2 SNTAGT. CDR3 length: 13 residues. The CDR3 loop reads CASSDVATGELFF. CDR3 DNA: TGTGCCAGCAGTGACGTGGCGACCGGGGAGCTGTTTTTT.

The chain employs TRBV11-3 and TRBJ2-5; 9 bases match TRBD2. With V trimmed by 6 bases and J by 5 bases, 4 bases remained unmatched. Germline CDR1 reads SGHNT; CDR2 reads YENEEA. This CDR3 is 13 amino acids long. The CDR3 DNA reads TGTGCCAGCAGTGCTAGCGGGATGGAGACCCAGTACTTC. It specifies CASSASGMETQYF.

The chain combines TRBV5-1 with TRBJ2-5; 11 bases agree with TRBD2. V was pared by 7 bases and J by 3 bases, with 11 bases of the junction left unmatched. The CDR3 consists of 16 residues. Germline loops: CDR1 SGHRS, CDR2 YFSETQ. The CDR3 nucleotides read TGCGCCAGCTCCCGTACCCCGGGACTAGCGGAAGAGACCCAGTACTTC. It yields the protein CASSRTPGLAEETQYF.

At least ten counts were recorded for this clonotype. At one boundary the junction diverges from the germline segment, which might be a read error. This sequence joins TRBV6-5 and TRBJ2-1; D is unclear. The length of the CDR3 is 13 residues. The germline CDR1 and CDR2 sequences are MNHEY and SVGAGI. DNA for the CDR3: TGTGCCAGCAATTACGGTGTGGGATTTGAGCAGTTCTTC. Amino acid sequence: CASNYGVGFEQFF.

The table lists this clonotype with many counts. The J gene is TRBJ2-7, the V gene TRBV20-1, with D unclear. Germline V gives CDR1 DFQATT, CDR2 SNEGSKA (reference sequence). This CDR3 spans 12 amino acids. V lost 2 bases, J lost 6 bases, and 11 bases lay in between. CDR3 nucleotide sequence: TGCAGTGCTAGAAGCGAGTTAGGCGAGCAGTACTTC. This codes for CSARSELGEQYF.

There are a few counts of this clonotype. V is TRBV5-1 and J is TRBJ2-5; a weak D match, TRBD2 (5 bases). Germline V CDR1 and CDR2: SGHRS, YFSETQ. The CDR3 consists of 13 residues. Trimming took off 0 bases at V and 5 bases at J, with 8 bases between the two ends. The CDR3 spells CASSLASGETQYF. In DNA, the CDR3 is TGCGCCAGCAGCTTGGCCTCGGGGGAGACCCAGTACTTC.

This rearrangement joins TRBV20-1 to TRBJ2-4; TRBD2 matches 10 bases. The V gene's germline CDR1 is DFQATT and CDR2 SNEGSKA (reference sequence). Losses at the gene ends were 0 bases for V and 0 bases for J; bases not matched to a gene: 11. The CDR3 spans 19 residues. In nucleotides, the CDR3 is TGCAGTGCTAGAGATAGGGCTAGCGGGAGTACCTTAGCCAAAAACATTCAGTACTTC. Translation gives CSARDRASGSTLAKNIQYF.

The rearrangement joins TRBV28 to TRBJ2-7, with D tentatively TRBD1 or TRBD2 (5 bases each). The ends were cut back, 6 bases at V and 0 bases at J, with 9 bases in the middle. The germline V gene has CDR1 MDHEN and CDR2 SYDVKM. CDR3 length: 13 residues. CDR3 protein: CASRTGPSYEQYF. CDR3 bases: TGTGCCAGCAGAACGGGACCCTCCTACGAGCAGTACTTC. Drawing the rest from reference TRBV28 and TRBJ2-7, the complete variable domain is DVKVTQSSRYLVKRTGEKVFLECVQDMDHENMFWYRQDPGLGLRLIYFSYDVKMKEKGDIPEGYSVSREKKERFSLILESASTNQTSMYLCASRTGPSYEQYFGPGTRLTVT.

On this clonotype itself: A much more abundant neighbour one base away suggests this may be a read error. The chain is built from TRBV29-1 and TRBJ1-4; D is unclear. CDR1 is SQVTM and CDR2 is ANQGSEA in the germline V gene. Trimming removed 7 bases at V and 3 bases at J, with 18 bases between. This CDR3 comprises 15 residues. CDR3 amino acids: CSALRGNSANEKLFF. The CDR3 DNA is TGCAGCGCCTTGAGAGGGAATTCAGCTAATGAAAAACTGTTTTTT.

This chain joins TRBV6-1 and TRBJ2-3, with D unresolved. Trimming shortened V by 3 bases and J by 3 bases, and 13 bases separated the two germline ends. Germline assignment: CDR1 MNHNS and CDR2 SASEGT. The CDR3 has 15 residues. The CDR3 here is CASSERIRWTDTQYF. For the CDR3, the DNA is TGTGCCAGCAGTGAGAGAATCCGTTGGACAGATACGCAGTATTTT.

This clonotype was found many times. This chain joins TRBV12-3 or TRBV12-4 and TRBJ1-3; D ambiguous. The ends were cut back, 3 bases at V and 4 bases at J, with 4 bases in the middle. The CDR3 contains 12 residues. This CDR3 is CASSFLGNTIYF. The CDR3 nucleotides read TGTGCCAGCAGTTTCCTCGGAAACACCATATATTTT.

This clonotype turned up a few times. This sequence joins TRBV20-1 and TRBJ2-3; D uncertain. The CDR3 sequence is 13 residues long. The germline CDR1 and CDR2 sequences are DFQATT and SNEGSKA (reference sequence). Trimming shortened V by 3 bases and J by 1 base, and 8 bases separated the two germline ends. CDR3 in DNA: TGCAGTGCTAGTCCACCCGGCACAGATACGCAGTATTTT. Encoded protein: CSASPPGTDTQYF.

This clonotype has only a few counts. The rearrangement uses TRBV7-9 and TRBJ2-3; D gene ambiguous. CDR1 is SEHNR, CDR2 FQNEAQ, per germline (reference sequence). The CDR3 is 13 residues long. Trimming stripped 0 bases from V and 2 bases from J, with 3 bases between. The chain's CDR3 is CASSLAFTDTQYF. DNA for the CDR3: TGTGCCAGCAGCTTAGCGTTCACAGATACGCAGTATTTT.

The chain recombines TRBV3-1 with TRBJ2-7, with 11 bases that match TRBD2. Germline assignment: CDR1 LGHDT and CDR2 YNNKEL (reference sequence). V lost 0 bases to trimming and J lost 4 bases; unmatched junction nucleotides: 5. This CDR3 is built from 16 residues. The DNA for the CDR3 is TGTGCCAGCAGCCAAGATTTGCCTAGCGGGAGGTACGAGCAGTACTTC. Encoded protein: CASSQDLPSGRYEQYF.

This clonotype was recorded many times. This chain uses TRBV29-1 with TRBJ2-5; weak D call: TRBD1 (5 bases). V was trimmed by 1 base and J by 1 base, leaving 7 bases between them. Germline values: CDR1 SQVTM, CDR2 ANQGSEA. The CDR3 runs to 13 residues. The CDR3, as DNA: TGCAGCGTTGAAGGGCAGGGCCAAGAGACCCAGTACTTC. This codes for CSVEGQGQETQYF.

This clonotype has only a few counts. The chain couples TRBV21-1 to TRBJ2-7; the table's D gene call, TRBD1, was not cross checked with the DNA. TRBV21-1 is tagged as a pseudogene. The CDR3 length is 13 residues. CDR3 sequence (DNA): TGTGCCAGCACCGAAAGACAGGGCTACGAGCAGTACTTC. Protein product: CASTERQGYEQYF.

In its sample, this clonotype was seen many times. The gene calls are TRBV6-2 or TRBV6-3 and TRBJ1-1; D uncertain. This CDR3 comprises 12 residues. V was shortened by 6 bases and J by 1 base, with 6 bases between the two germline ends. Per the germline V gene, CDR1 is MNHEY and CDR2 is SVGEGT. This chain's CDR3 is CASRSGNTEAFF. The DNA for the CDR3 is TGTGCCAGCAGGTCCGGGAACACTGAAGCTTTCTTT.

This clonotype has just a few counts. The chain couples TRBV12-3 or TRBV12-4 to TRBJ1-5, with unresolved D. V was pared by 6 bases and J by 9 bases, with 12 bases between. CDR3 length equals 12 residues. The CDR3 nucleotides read TGTGCCAGCAGCTACAGTGACACGCCCCAGCATTTT. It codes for CASSYSDTPQHF.

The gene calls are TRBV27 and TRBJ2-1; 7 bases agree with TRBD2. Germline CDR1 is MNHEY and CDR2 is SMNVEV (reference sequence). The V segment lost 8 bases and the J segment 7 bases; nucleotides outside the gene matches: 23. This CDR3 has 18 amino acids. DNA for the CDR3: TGTGCCAGCTTTACTGGCCGCGGGAGTCCCGTAAGCGTAAATGAGCAGTTCTTC. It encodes CASFTGRGSPVSVNEQFF.